This T cell receptor beta chain is from a study of CD8 T cells in Susac syndrome. General observations from the study: The study's TCR sequencing and HLA analysis drew on a certain number of individuals. That number was acknowledged as relatively small.

The junction had 6 bases not matched to a gene; V was cut back by 2 bases and J by 7 bases. The CDR3 length is 15 residues. The germline gives CDR1 SGHNT, CDR2 YYREEE (reference sequence). Sequencing of TCR beta was undertaken in CD8+ and CD4+ T cells derived from blood. FACS was used to enrich TEMRA cells, whereas the CD8+ and CD4+ T cells were obtained by negative isolation. An amount of RNA that ranged from about 0.45 to 1 ug was reverse transcribed with random hexamers. The amplification used immunoSEQ multiplex PCR on TCR beta CDR3; it spanned 54 Vbeta and 13 Jbeta. MiXCR, applied by TCRdb to the immunoSEQ multiplex PCR reads, yields one record per CDR3 protein. Seen here are 150,000 to 200,000 distinct CDR3 sequences, 85% to 95% observed once, and the top ten hold 0.1%. Details on this clonotype: Its antigen is currently unknown.

The gene calls are TRBV5-4 and TRBJ2-1; 10 bases align to TRBD2. The specimen sequenced was CD4+ T cells from PBMCs. The TCR comes from a human donor in good health. CDR3 nucleotide sequence: TGTGCCAGCAGCTTACTAGCGGGGAAGGGAAATGAGCAGTTCTTC. Residues: CASSLLAGKGNEQFF.